Below are 18 T cell receptor beta chains sequenced from a single sample in a study of CD8 T cells in ankylosing spondylitis. General study results and limits: What seemed typical of ankylosing spondylitis blood was a TCR beta motif built from eight highly homologous variants.

These TCRs' antigens remain unknown. TCRdb used MiXCR to reprocess the 5' RACE reads, holding one entry per CDR3 protein. The data show a few hundred thousand distinct CDR3 sequences, 20% to 25% seen once. Specimen: blood, either unsorted or a sorted T cell fraction (not recorded which). These receptor sequences come from a male donor with ankylosing spondylitis.

This clonotype has more than one count but fewer than ten. This sequence joins TRBV2 and TRBJ2-1; D is unresolved. This CDR3 comprises 14 residues. Trimming pared 8 bases from V and 0 bases from J, leaving 11 bases between. Germline CDR1 is SNHLY and CDR2 is FYNNEI. CDR3 DNA sequence: TGTGCCAGCGGGTCACAGAGCTCCTACAATGAGCAGTTCTTC. This encodes CASGSQSSYNEQFF.

The chain uses TRBV7-2 and TRBJ1-2; D gene uncertain. Germline values: CDR1 SGHTA, CDR2 FQGNSA. This CDR3 is built from 14 residues. The V and J ends lost 1 base and 2 bases respectively, with 8 bases between them. CDR3 protein: CASSLGTANYGYTF. For the CDR3, the DNA is TGTGCCAGCAGCTTAGGAACAGCGAACTATGGCTACACCTTC.

The V and J genes are TRBV6-6 and TRBJ2-7; D may be TRBD2 (5 bases). The CDR3 consists of 10 residues. Germline CDR1 reads MNHNY; CDR2 reads SVGAGI (reference sequence). The CDR3: CAAGVSEQYF. The CDR3 DNA follows: TGTGCTGCGGGTGTGTCCGAGCAGTACTTC.

CDR3 sequence (DNA): TGTGCCAGCAGCTGGGACGTTCTCTCCGGGGAGCTGTTTTTT. Translation: CASSWDVLSGELFF. The chain couples TRBV11-2 to TRBJ2-2; TRBD1 or TRBD2 may be the D gene (5 bases each). Germline CDR1 and CDR2: SGHAT and FQNNGV. The V and J ends lost 4 bases and 6 bases respectively, with 12 bases between them. The CDR3 contains 14 residues.

V and J are TRBV11-2 and TRBJ1-3, with TRBD1 as a possible D gene (5 bases). The germline V gene has CDR1 SGHAT and CDR2 FQNNGV. V lost 0 bases and J lost 1, with 10 bases in between. There are 16 residues in the CDR3. The CDR3 region has the DNA TGTGCCAGCAGCTTAGACAGGGTGATATCTGGAAACACCATATATTTT. Translated, it gives CASSLDRVISGNTIYF.

This clonotype was seen a few times. The rearrangement links TRBV2 to TRBJ2-3; 7 bases map to TRBD1. In germline, CDR1 is SNHLY, CDR2 FYNNEI. J gave up 5 bases and V 5 bases, and 16 bases lay outside the gene matches. The CDR3 spans 17 residues. The CDR3 is CASSLIRDSGWGDTQYF. The CDR3 coding sequence is TGTGCCAGCAGTCTTATACGGGACAGCGGATGGGGAGATACGCAGTATTTT.

A few counts support this clonotype. The CDR3 coding sequence is TGTGCCAGCAGCTTAGATAGCGGGATGTACAATGAGCAGTTCTTC. It yields the protein CASSLDSGMYNEQFF. The rearrangement joins TRBV7-2 to TRBJ2-1; 8 bases are shared with TRBD2. The V gene's germline CDR1 is SGHTA and CDR2 FQGNSA. J was trimmed by 4 bases and V by 1 base; bases with no gene match: 3. This CDR3 is 15 amino acids long. The whole variable domain, filled in from reference TRBV7-2 and TRBJ2-1, reads GAGVSQSPSNKVTEKGKDVELRCDPISGHTALYWYRQSLGQGLEFLIYFQGNSAPDKSGLPSDRFSAERTGGSVSTLTIQRTQQEDSAVYLCASSLDSGMYNEQFFGPGTRLTVL.

The chain combines TRBV3-1 with TRBJ2-7; D tentatively fits TRBD1 or TRBD2 (7 bases each). Germline V CDR1 and CDR2: LGHDT, YNNKEL (reference sequence). The CDR3 totals 12 residues. Between the trimmed V and J ends, which lost 7 bases and 6 bases, there was a span of 13 bases. The CDR3 sequence is CASKSRGGEQYF. The CDR3 DNA is TGTGCCAGCAAGAGCAGGGGGGGCGAGCAGTACTTC.

The sample holds a few counts of this clonotype. The J gene is TRBJ2-3, the V gene TRBV6-5, with 9 bases that match TRBD2. V was clipped by 2 bases and J by 0 bases; unmatched bases: 3. The CDR3 is 16 residues long. Germline-derived CDR1 and CDR2 are MNHEY and SVGAGI. The CDR3 protein is CASSYPTSGSTDTQYF. As DNA, the CDR3 is TGTGCCAGCAGTTACCCGACTAGCGGTAGCACAGATACGCAGTATTTT.

This clonotype was detected ten times or more. V is TRBV7-2 and J is TRBJ2-5; D is unclear. The CDR3 runs to 12 residues. Germline V gene sequence: CDR1 SGHTA, CDR2 FQGNSA. V lost 2 bases, J lost 5 bases, and 6 bases lay in between. The CDR3: CASSLIRETQYF. CDR3 bases: TGTGCCAGCAGCTTAATCCGGGAGACCCAGTACTTC.

The chain couples TRBV25-1 to TRBJ2-7; perhaps D is TRBD1 or TRBD2 (6 bases each). Germline CDR1 is MGHDK and CDR2 is SYGVNS. V lost 8 bases and J 2 bases, leaving 16 bases between the germline ends. The length of the CDR3 is 14 residues. CDR3 nucleotides: TGTGCCAGCCGGGGGCGAGCAGGGGCCTACGAGCAGTACTTC. Protein sequence: CASRGRAGAYEQYF.

This clonotype showed up many times. The rearrangement uses TRBV2 and TRBJ2-5; 8 bases line up with TRBD2. This CDR3 has 14 amino acids. The V and J ends lost 9 bases and 3 bases, in that order; junction bases with no gene match: 9. Germline V gene sequence: CDR1 SNHLY, CDR2 FYNNEI. CDR3 protein: CASSRFGREETQYF. The CDR3 DNA follows: TGTGCCAGTTCTCGTTTCGGGAGGGAAGAGACCCAGTACTTC. The full variable domain, completed using reference TRBV2 and TRBJ2-5, is EPEVTQTPSHQVTQMGQEVILRCVPISNHLYFYWYRQILGQKVEFLVSFYNNEISEKSEIFDDQFSVERPDGSNFTLKIRSTKLEDSAMYFCASSRFGREETQYFGPGTRLLVL.

Points on this clonotype: A junction boundary mismatches the germline segment, possibly from a read error. The chain couples TRBV7-8 to TRBJ2-2; perhaps TRBD1 as D (6 bases). CDR3 length equals 16 residues. Germline V CDR1 and CDR2: SGHVS, FQNEAQ. CDR3 protein: CASSPRTAANTVELFF. CDR3 DNA sequence: TGTGCCAGCAGCCCCAGGACAGCCGCGAACACCGTGGAGCTGTTTTTT.

This clonotype was counted many times. This chain joins TRBV29-1 and TRBJ1-1; D is unresolved. V was pared by 4 bases and J by 0 bases, with 6 bases between. The CDR3 totals 12 residues. From germline, CDR1 is SQVTM and CDR2 ANQGSEA. The CDR3 here is CSVGRVNTEAFF. Written as DNA, the CDR3 is TGCAGCGTTGGGAGGGTGAACACTGAAGCTTTCTTT.

The gene calls are TRBV12-3 or TRBV12-4 and TRBJ2-3; the match to TRBD2 covers 8 bases. The V segment lost 8 bases and the J segment 0 bases; nucleotides outside the gene matches: 4. The CDR3 has 14 residues. CDR3 in DNA: TGTGCCAGCCCTGGACTAGCCAGCACAGATACGCAGTATTTT. It translates to CASPGLASTDTQYF.

The rearrangement joins TRBV10-3 to TRBJ2-2; a possible D gene is TRBD1 (6 bases). This CDR3 has 14 amino acids. Germline CDR1 reads ENHRY; CDR2 reads SYGVKD. Trimming shortened V by 10 bases and J by 1 base, and 13 bases separated the two germline ends. Here the CDR3 DNA reads TGTGCCACCACCTCAGGGGTGAACACCGGGGAGCTGTTTTTT. The encoded protein is CATTSGVNTGELFF.

The gene calls are TRBV7-3 and TRBJ2-2; D might be TRBD1 or TRBD2, each matching 5 bases. CDR1 and CDR2 (germline): SGHTA, FQGTGA. Trimming shortened V by 1 base and J by 2 bases, and 11 bases separated the two germline ends. The CDR3 is 16 residues long. The CDR3 sequence: CASSLSTGTNTGELFF. CDR3 coding DNA: TGTGCCAGCAGCTTAAGTACGGGGACCAACACCGGGGAGCTGTTTTTT. Full variable domain (rest looked up from reference TRBV7-3 and TRBJ2-2): GAGVSQTPSNKVTEKGKYVELRCDPISGHTALYWYRQSLGQGPEFLIYFQGTGAADDSGLPNDRFFAVRPEGSVSTLKIQRTERGDSAVYLCASSLSTGTNTGELFFGEGSRLTVL.

This clonotype has just one count. The chain recombines TRBV7-8 with TRBJ1-5; 8 bases align to TRBD1. Germline values: CDR1 SGHVS, CDR2 FQNEAQ. The CDR3 covers 19 residues. After removal of 5 bases from V and 0 bases from J, the junction contained 15 bases not matched to a gene. CDR3 loop: CASSERNRGKGYSNQPQHF. The CDR3 nucleotides are TGTGCCAGCAGCGAGCGAAACAGGGGGAAGGGATATAGCAATCAGCCCCAGCATTTT.